The 8 T cell receptor beta chains given below trace back to one sample, sequenced in a study of T and B cells in COVID-19 patients. BIOMED2 TRB-A/B primer pools were used in multiplex TRB PCR. TCRdb used MiXCR to reprocess the multiplex PCR reads, holding one entry per CDR3 protein. Of about 15,000 distinct CDR3 sequences detected, around 30% appear once; the ten largest clones hold approximately 1%. Blood genomic DNA input for TRB amplification was roughly 230-550 ng. Material: blood. The receptors shown here come from a human donor who had recovered from COVID-19.

This chain uses TRBV27 with TRBJ1-2, with 7 positions matching TRBD1. Germline V gives CDR1 MNHEY, CDR2 SMNVEV (reference sequence). V gave up 8 bases and J gave up 7 bases; unmatched junction bases: 7. CDR3 length: 12 amino acids. As DNA, the CDR3 is TGTGCCAGCGGTTCGACAGGGCCTGGCTACACCTTC. It encodes CASGSTGPGYTF.

This clonotype occurred once. The chain carries TRBV20-1 and TRBJ2-7; TRBD1 matches 7 bases. V shed 5 bases and J 3 bases; nucleotides not matched to a gene: 13. CDR3 length: 15 residues. CDR1 is DFQATT, CDR2 SNEGSKA, per germline (reference sequence). The CDR3 sequence: CSAPINRGRGYEQYF. The DNA for the CDR3 is TGCAGTGCTCCGATAAACAGGGGAAGGGGCTACGAGCAGTACTTC.

This clonotype was found a few times. V is TRBV12-3 or TRBV12-4 and J is TRBJ2-7; D not certain. The CDR3 consists of 12 residues. With 1 base removed from V and 5 bases from J, the gap between germline ends came to 6 bases. Here the CDR3 reads CASSLVPNEQYF. In DNA, the CDR3 is TGTGCCAGCAGTTTAGTCCCAAACGAGCAGTACTTC.

The chain uses TRBV6-5 and TRBJ1-1; 9 bases are shared with TRBD1. V dropped 5 bases and J dropped 4; count of bases not matched to a gene: 5. The CDR3 contains 14 residues. The germline V gene has CDR1 MNHEY and CDR2 SVGAGI. The CDR3 DNA is TGTGCCAGCAGTAGACAGGGGGGAGGCACTGAAGCTTTCTTT. This gives the protein CASSRQGGGTEAFF.

This clonotype is categorized as medium-sized (0.01 to 0.1%). This chain connects TRBV11-3 to TRBJ1-2; D gene uncertain. Germline values: CDR1 SGHNT, CDR2 YENEEA. The CDR3 consists of 14 residues. V was pared by 5 bases and J by 6 bases, with 16 bases between. This CDR3 is CASSPDFPLDGYTF. CDR3 DNA: TGTGCCAGCAGCCCGGACTTCCCTCTTGATGGCTACACCTTC.

This clonotype is medium-sized (0.01 to 0.1%) within its sample. The rearrangement joins TRBV19 to TRBJ1-6; a possible D gene is TRBD1 (5 bases). V lost 0 bases and J 9 bases, leaving 12 bases between the germline ends. Germline values: CDR1 LNHDA, CDR2 SQIVND (reference sequence). The CDR3 has 15 residues. The CDR3 DNA follows: TGTGCCAGTAGTATAGATCTAACAGGAATTTCACCCCTCCACTTT. This codes for CASSIDLTGISPLHF.

At least ten counts were recorded for this clonotype. This chain links TRBV19 with TRBJ2-3; the match to TRBD2 covers 8 bases. V gave up 1 base and J gave up 3 bases; unmatched junction bases: 3. This CDR3 comprises 15 residues. Per germline, CDR1 LNHDA and CDR2 SQIVND (reference sequence). The CDR3, as DNA: TGTGCCAGTAGTATAGCGGGGGGGTCGACAGATACGCAGTATTTT. Translating it yields CASSIAGGSTDTQYF.

J is TRBJ2-1 and V is TRBV14; D remains ambiguous. CDR1 and CDR2 from the germline V gene are SGHDN and FVKESK. This CDR3 comprises 12 residues. V was shortened by 0 bases and J by 10 bases, with 7 bases between the two germline ends. The CDR3 here is CASSQDQAEQFF. In DNA form, the CDR3 reads TGTGCCAGCAGCCAAGATCAAGCGGAGCAGTTCTTC.